This T cell receptor (beta chain) comes out of a study of low-dose radiotherapy and immunotherapy resistance in tumors (dated by TCRdb to the early 2020s). About the investigation overall: Patients in Cohort 1 were given 0.5 Gy per fraction every 2 weeks, and the prescribed total PTV dose was 6.5 Gy. Cohort 2 received 1 Gy per fraction every two weeks, with a total of 13 Gy over 26 weeks. Nivolumab was administered intravenously as a 240 mg flat dose every two weeks, and ipilimumab was administered intravenously at 1 mg/kg every six weeks. Every two weeks, patients got intravenous cyclophosphamide at 200 mg/m2, given one day ahead of each radiation and immunotherapy administration. Starting on cycle 1 day 1, patients took 300 mg of aspirin by mouth once a day for four cycles. The trial did not randomize participants into treatment groups. The translational analysis covered eight patients: three from the first dose cohort and the first five from the second dose cohort.

To make first-strand cDNA, Superscript III was used along with a set of TRAV- and TRBV-specific primers so that both the TCRalpha and TCRbeta chains were covered. A roughly 22-cycle PCR with Phusion amplified the TCRs, pairing a constant-region primer with the adapter that was attached to the V primers. Isolated mRNA was amplified with the MessageAmp II aRNA Amplification Kit, using a roughly 15-hour in vitro transcription at 37°C. The Dynabeads mRNA DIRECT Purification Kit was used to isolate mRNA for TCR sequencing. Indexed Illumina adapters were added in a second Phusion PCR of approximately 27 cycles, after which AMPure XP beads were used to purify the products. As for how the authors treated the data: Custom Perl scripts were used to pool TCR sequences that encoded the same protein, to remove out-of-frame sequences, and to calculate the abundance of each clonotype. Any TCR sequence supported by only a single read was excluded from analysis. Shannon entropy, Gini index, clonality, richness, and the frequency of TCRs shared between repertoires were included as repertoire metrics. TCRdb redid the processing of the public reads, applying fastp at Q25 and MiXCR, and retained in-frame beta chains. Each CDR3 protein gets just one entry, which takes the most common genes and DNA from the rows behind it. The authors' filters were not applied to this entry. In all, the sample holds roughly 10,000 distinct CDR3 sequences, and about 47% of those were seen once. The ten most abundant clones make up about 8% of the sample.

This clonotype turned up a few times. There is no known antigen for this receptor. One base away there is no much larger clone; base qualities are not given. The donors took part in RACIN, a single-arm, phase I, dose-escalation trial that combined nivolumab, ipilimumab, aspirin, low-dose cyclophosphamide and low-dose radiotherapy. Eligible patients had advanced, TIL-negative solid tumors. The clonotype originates from a human donor with advanced metastatic prostate, ovarian, gallbladder or colorectal cancer (not recorded which). This table probably holds off-target reads from a library built for another chain.

The CDR3 is CASEGQVSDTQYF. The sequenced DNA is TGTGCCTCAGAAGGACAGGTTTCAGATACGCAGTATTTT. The chain joins TRBV30 to TRBJ2-3; 7 bases in the junction line up with TRBD1. CDR1 GTSNPN and CDR2 SVGIG were looked up in the germline V gene (reference sequence). Ends trimmed: V by 7 bases, J by 4 bases; bases unmatched to a gene: 8. Including the terminal cysteine and phenylalanine, the CDR3 comprises 13 residues. The only DNA kept is the CDR3, 39 bases in frame from the first base.